This is a list of T cell receptor beta chains from one sample in a study of identical twins. TCRdb re-called the 5' RACE reads through MiXCR, storing one row per CDR3 protein. Counted here are roughly 250,000 distinct CDR3 sequences, around 15% occurring once; the ten biggest clones make up 8.8%. Sequencing was performed on memory (CD45RO+) T cells sorted from blood. The receptors derive from a young woman in good health. Each CDR3 is given with its conserved first and last residue. The D gene is left open where the match is weak. For some rows the clone size is stated as once, few or many, or as a class when expanded; others skip it.

J: TRBJ2-1; length: 15; D: NA; V: TRBV9; size: many; DNA: TGTGCCAGCAGCGTTTCGGGCCGGGAGGGGGCTGAGCAGTTCTTC; CDR3: CASSVSGREGAEQFF
J: TRBJ1-1; length: 11; D: NA; V: TRBV11-3; size: few; DNA: TGTGCCAGCGGGCACGGCCGTGAAGCTTTCTTT; CDR3: CASGHGREAFF
J: TRBJ1-5; length: 13; D: NA; V: TRBV29-1; size: few; DNA: TGCAGCGTTGACTTGGGCATCAATCAGCCCCAGCATTTT; CDR3: CSVDLGINQPQHF
J: TRBJ1-6; length: 14; D: NA; V: TRBV6-1; size: many; DNA: TGTGCCAGCAGAACAGGGACCTATAATTCACCCCTCCACTTT; CDR3: CASRTGTYNSPLHF
J: TRBJ1-1; length: 15; D: TRBD1; V: TRBV5-1; size: NA; DNA: TGCGCCAGCGAACCGACAGGGGGATTGAACACTGAAGCTTTCTTT; CDR3: CASEPTGGLNTEAFF
J: TRBJ2-3; length: 15; D: TRBD2; V: TRBV10-3; size: NA; DNA: TGTGCCAACTCCCGAGCGGGAGGCACCACAGATACGCAGTATTTT; CDR3: CANSRAGGTTDTQYF
J: TRBJ2-7; length: 16; D: NA; V: TRBV5-1; size: many; DNA: TGCGCCAGCAGCCCAGCGGACATCCCGATAACCTACGAGCAGTACTTC; CDR3: CASSPADIPITYEQYF
J: TRBJ2-1; length: 15; D: NA; V: TRBV11-2; size: NA; DNA: TGTGCCAGCAGCTATCCCGGGCGCCCCGCCAATGAGCAGTTCTTC; CDR3: CASSYPGRPANEQFF
J: TRBJ1-1; length: 15; D: TRBD1; V: TRBV11-2; size: NA; DNA: TGTGCCAGCAGCCGTCGACAGGGGGAGTATACTGAAGCTTTCTTT; CDR3: CASSRRQGEYTEAFF
J: TRBJ2-5; length: 17; D: TRBD2; V: TRBV5-1; size: few; DNA: TGCGCCAGCAGCTTGGCCAGTGCGGGGGAGTACCAAGAGACCCAGTACTTC; CDR3: CASSLASAGEYQETQYF
J: TRBJ1-1; length: 13; D: NA; V: TRBV20-1; size: few; DNA: TGCAGTGCTAGAGATCAGGGAGGGATCGTTCCCTCTTTT; CDR3: CSARDQGGIVPSF
J: TRBJ2-3; length: 14; D: NA; V: TRBV6-1; size: few; DNA: TGTGCCAGCAGGCTCGAGACTAGCACAGATACGCAGTATTTT; CDR3: CASRLETSTDTQYF
J: TRBJ2-3; length: 15; D: TRBD2; V: TRBV20-1; size: few; DNA: TGCAGTGCTAGGTCTCTAGCGGGAGTGCCAGATACGCAGTATTTT; CDR3: CSARSLAGVPDTQYF